Below are 24 T cell receptor beta chains sequenced from a single sample in a study of T cell responses to AZD1222 COVID-19 vaccine. Method: immunoSEQ multiplex PCR; TCRdb's copy keeps in-frame clones and lacks some. There are 150,000 or so clones in the sample; approximately 94% occur only once, and approximately 4.6% lies in the top ten. The sequenced sample was peripheral blood, obtained 28 days after the second AZD1222 dose. These receptors originate from an adult who received the AZD1222 COVID-19 vaccine.

The chain is built from TRBV3-1 (or the pseudogene TRBV3-2) and TRBJ2-7; tentatively, D is TRBD2 (7 bases). The CDR3 has 15 residues. Trimming removed 1 base at V and 3 bases at J, with 13 bases between. The V gene's germline CDR1 is LGHDT and CDR2 YNNKEL (reference sequence). The CDR3 coding sequence is TGTGCCAGCAGCCAAGGTCGAGGGGGGGGCTACGAGCAGTACTTC. Its protein product is CASSQGRGGGYEQYF.

This chain links TRBV24-1 with TRBJ2-7, with D perhaps matching TRBD1 (5 bases). There are 16 residues in the CDR3. V was shortened by 4 bases and J by 3 bases, with 18 bases between the two germline ends. Germline CDR1 and CDR2: KGHDR and SFDVKD. CDR3 protein: CATSDRTGKGNYEQYF. In nucleotides, the CDR3 is TGTGCCACCAGTGACCGAACAGGAAAGGGCAACTACGAGCAGTACTTC.

The chain carries TRBV5-1 and TRBJ1-1, with D unresolved. Deletions cut 4 bases from V and 6 bases from J, with 16 bases between. Germline values: CDR1 SGHRS, CDR2 YFSETQ. There are 14 residues in the CDR3. CDR3 in amino acids: CASSADGVKAEAFF. The CDR3 DNA is TGCGCCAGCAGCGCGGACGGGGTGAAGGCTGAAGCTTTCTTT.

The chain uses TRBV28 and TRBJ1-1; D perhaps matches TRBD1 (6 bases). This CDR3 is 16 amino acids long. Germline V gene lookup returns CDR1 MDHEN and CDR2 SYDVKM. V gave up 5 bases and J gave up 5 bases, with 21 bases separating them. For the CDR3, the DNA is TGTGCCAGCAGTAGGGCCGGGACACCTCCGTCTACTGAAGCTTTCTTT. Its translation is CASSRAGTPPSTEAFF.

The CDR3 here is CASSVGGRDSPLHF. CDR3 bases: TGTGCCAGCAGCGTTGGGGGGAGGGATTCACCCCTCCACTTT. The chain combines TRBV9 with TRBJ1-6; TRBD1 is a possible D gene (5 bases). Germline V gene sequence: CDR1 SGDLS, CDR2 YYNGEE. V dropped 2 bases and J dropped 8 bases, with 11 bases sitting between them. The CDR3 covers 14 residues.

The genes are TRBV4-2 and TRBJ1-3; D remains unclear. This CDR3 is 15 amino acids long. CDR1 LGHNA and CDR2 YNFKEQ come from the germline V gene. The V gene lost 1 base and the J gene lost 6 bases, with 13 bases spanning the gap. This CDR3 is CASSQVLEVLNTIYF. The CDR3 bases are TGTGCCAGCAGCCAAGTCCTGGAGGTCTTAAACACCATATATTTT.

The V gene is TRBV30, the J gene TRBJ1-6; a possible D gene is TRBD1 (5 bases). In germline, CDR1 is GTSNPN, CDR2 SVGIG (reference sequence). Trimming cost V 4 bases and J 10 bases, with 11 bases left between them. This CDR3 is built from 12 residues. CDR3 DNA sequence: TGTGCCTGGACGATGGGGCGATCACCCCTCCACTTT. It translates to CAWTMGRSPLHF. The full variable domain, rest sourced from reference TRBV30 and TRBJ1-6, is SQTIHQWPATLVQPVGSPLSLECTVEGTSNPNLYWYRQAAGRGLQLLFYSVGIGQISSEVPQNLSASRPQDRQFILSSKKLLLSDSGFYLCAWTMGRSPLHFGNGTRLTVT.

CDR3 DNA sequence: TGTGCCAGCAGTCCAGTTAGGGGGGCCTCCTACAATGAGCAGTTCTTC. Encoded protein: CASSPVRGASYNEQFF. The V call is TRBV2, the J call TRBJ2-1, with D perhaps given as TRBD1 or TRBD2 (6 bases each). V was cut by 5 bases and J by 0 bases, with 14 bases left in between. Germline values: CDR1 SNHLY, CDR2 FYNNEI. The CDR3 sequence is 16 residues long.

The chain couples TRBV5-6 to TRBJ2-4, with TRBD2 matching over 12 bases. Germline loops: CDR1 SGHDT, CDR2 YYEEEE. Trimming removed 7 bases from V and 7 bases from J; junction bases left unmatched: 12. This CDR3 has 16 amino acids. CDR3 region: CASCHLGLAGYNIQYF. The CDR3, as DNA: TGTGCCAGCTGCCACCTAGGACTAGCGGGATATAACATTCAGTACTTC.

V is TRBV29-1 and J is TRBJ1-5, with D perhaps TRBD1 (5 bases). Trimming took 4 bases from V and 0 from J, leaving 7 bases between them. Germline lookup yields CDR1 SQVTM and CDR2 ANQGSEA. CDR3 length: 13 amino acids. Here the CDR3 DNA reads TGCAGCGTTGCGGACAATAGCAATCAGCCCCAGCATTTT. Its translation is CSVADNSNQPQHF.

The rearrangement joins TRBV18 to TRBJ2-7; no clear D. The CDR3 is 14 amino acids. Germline V CDR1 and CDR2: KGHSH, LQKENI. Trimming shortened V by 0 bases and J by 2 bases, and 8 bases separated the two germline ends. The DNA for the CDR3 is TGTGCCAGCTCACCACCTTTCCTACCCTACGAGCAGTACTTC. As protein: CASSPPFLPYEQYF.

In this sample, this clone turned up once. The chain has TRBV11-3 and TRBJ2-2; the D is unclear. V was cut by 2 bases and J by 5 bases, with 0 bases left in between. This CDR3 comprises 11 residues. The germline V gene has CDR1 SGHNT and CDR2 YENEEA. In DNA form, the CDR3 reads TGTGCCAGCAGCTTAACCGGGGAGCTGTTTTTT. It encodes CASSLTGELFF.

This clone appeared a single time. CDR3 nucleotide sequence: TGCGCCAGCAGCTTGATAGGACAAAACTCTGGAAACACCATATATTTT. Its translation is CASSLIGQNSGNTIYF. This chain connects TRBV5-1 to TRBJ1-3, with D maybe TRBD1 (5 bases). The V end was cut by 1 base, the J end by 0 bases, with 11 bases between. Looked up from germline, CDR1 is SGHRS and CDR2 is YFSETQ. CDR3 length equals 16 residues.

The V gene is TRBV2, the J gene TRBJ2-7; D perhaps matches TRBD2 (6 bases). CDR3 length: 17 residues. Germline lookup yields CDR1 SNHLY and CDR2 FYNNEI. Deletions cut 3 bases from V and 2 bases from J, with 20 bases between. CDR3 nucleotides: TGTGCCAGCAGTGAGAGGTCGACGCGGGAAGGGCCCTACGAGCAGTACTTC. Encoded protein: CASSERSTREGPYEQYF. The full variable domain, completed using reference TRBV2 and TRBJ2-7, is EPEVTQTPSHQVTQMGQEVILRCVPISNHLYFYWYRQILGQKVEFLVSFYNNEISEKSEIFDDQFSVERPDGSNFTLKIRSTKLEDSAMYFCASSERSTREGPYEQYFGPGTRLTVT.

This chain links TRBV19 with TRBJ2-1; TRBD2 agrees at 11 bases. This CDR3 has 15 residues. The junction had 2 bases not matched to a gene; V was cut back by 7 bases and J by 0 bases. The germline gives CDR1 LNHDA, CDR2 SQIVND (reference sequence). CDR3 protein: CASTLAGASYNEQFF. DNA of the CDR3: TGTGCCAGTACACTAGCGGGAGCCTCCTACAATGAGCAGTTCTTC.

This chain uses TRBV7-9 with TRBJ1-2, with TRBD1 as a possible D gene (5 bases). CDR1 and CDR2 (germline): SEHNR, FQNEAQ (reference sequence). CDR3 length equals 15 residues. Trimming removed 1 base at V and 7 bases at J, with 16 bases between. DNA of the CDR3: TGTGCCAGCAGCTTAGTCGAGGAATTGGACATTGGCTACACCTTC. Protein sequence: CASSLVEELDIGYTF.

The chain recombines TRBV3-1 (or the pseudogene TRBV3-2) with TRBJ2-2; D call uncertain. This CDR3 is 12 amino acids long. The V end was cut by 4 bases, the J end by 4 bases, with 4 bases between. CDR1 LGHDT and CDR2 YNNKEL come from the germline V gene (reference sequence). The DNA for the CDR3 is TGTGCCAGCAGCCCACTCACCGGGGAGCTGTTTTTT. Amino acid sequence: CASSPLTGELFF.

This chain connects TRBV11-2 to TRBJ2-3; no firm D call. Looked up from germline, CDR1 is SGHAT and CDR2 is FQNNGV. Trimming removed 1 base at V and 8 bases at J, with 7 bases between. The CDR3 length is 12 residues. The chain's CDR3 is CASSLGVLTQYF. As DNA, the CDR3 is TGTGCCAGCAGCTTAGGAGTCCTTACGCAGTATTTT.

The rearrangement links TRBV2 to TRBJ2-3; D not resolved. V was clipped by 7 bases and J by 1 base, with 6 bases between them. The CDR3 contains 12 residues. The germline gives CDR1 SNHLY, CDR2 FYNNEI. The CDR3 spells CASKGGTDTQYF. As DNA, the CDR3 is TGTGCCAGCAAAGGAGGCACAGATACGCAGTATTTT.

The V call is TRBV28, the J call TRBJ1-2, with D uncertain. Trimming left V 3 bases short and J 4 bases short, with 6 bases between. The CDR3 has 12 residues. Germline V lookup: CDR1 MDHEN, CDR2 SYDVKM. The CDR3 DNA reads TGTGCCAGCAGTTTTAGCGGCTATGGCTACACCTTC. As protein: CASSFSGYGYTF.

The chain recombines TRBV6-5 with TRBJ2-1; D call uncertain. The CDR3 is 13 residues long. CDR1 MNHEY and CDR2 SVGAGI come from the germline V gene. Trimming took off 6 bases at V and 5 bases at J, with 11 bases between the two ends. The chain's CDR3 is CASSRARHNEQFF. The CDR3 nucleotides are TGTGCCAGCAGCCGGGCCAGGCACAATGAGCAGTTCTTC.

V and J are TRBV7-8 and TRBJ1-5; 10 bases fit TRBD1. The CDR3 is made up of 17 amino acids. The trim removed 1 base at V and 7 bases at J, leaving 10 bases unmatched. CDR1 and CDR2 (germline): SGHVS, FQNEAQ. The CDR3 is CASSLGSAGQGNQPQHF. DNA of the CDR3: TGTGCCAGCAGCTTAGGAAGTGCGGGACAGGGGAACCAGCCCCAGCATTTT.

The V call is TRBV12-3 or TRBV12-4, the J call TRBJ2-1, with D possibly matching TRBD2 (6 bases). This CDR3 contains 13 residues. Trimming removed 5 bases at V and 4 bases at J, with 9 bases between. The CDR3 region is CASSDGSYNEQFF. The CDR3 DNA is TGTGCCAGCAGTGACGGGAGTTACAATGAGCAGTTCTTC.

The chain carries TRBV24-1 and TRBJ2-7; a possible D gene is TRBD2 (5 bases). This CDR3 contains 13 residues. Per the germline V gene, CDR1 is KGHDR and CDR2 is SFDVKD. V lost 7 bases, J lost 6 bases, and 15 bases lay in between. The CDR3 loop reads CATSDRAGGEQYF. The CDR3 region has the DNA TGTGCCACCAGCGATAGGGCGGGCGGCGAGCAGTACTTC.